The sample holds one count of the clone carrying this T cell receptor (beta chain). Its antigen is as yet unknown. The data belong to a study of a mutant IDH1 vaccine in newly diagnosed glioma. Overall study: The treated population exhibited a male proportion of about 60%, a female proportion of 37.5%, and a mean age of around 40 years. Therapy received beforehand was radiotherapy, temozolomide, or both, with most patients given both.

Trimming cost V 5 bases and J 4 bases; bases outside gene matches: 5. The CDR3 runs 16 residues. From germline, CDR1 is SEHNR and CDR2 FQNEAQ (reference sequence). The data were produced by immunoSEQ multiplex PCR, yet TCRdb's version contains in-frame clones alone and is incomplete. The sample yields some 30,000 clones, roughly 86% seen once. Described time point: week 35, safety follow-up. Each dose delivered 300 ug of mutant IDH1 20-mer peptide subcutaneously with imiquimod. The patients were given eight vaccinations, one each in weeks 1, 3, 5, 7, 11, 15, 19 and 23. The sample was PBMCs, taken from a glioma patient whose treatment included an IDH1 peptide vaccine. This sequence joins TRBV7-9 and TRBJ2-5; TRBD2 matches 15 bases. This clonotype was obtained from a man aged 30 to 45 with glioma. The CDR3 sequence: CASSDQGLAGGETQYF. The CDR3 bases are TGTGCCAGCAGCGACCAGGGACTAGCGGGAGGAGAGACCCAGTACTTC.